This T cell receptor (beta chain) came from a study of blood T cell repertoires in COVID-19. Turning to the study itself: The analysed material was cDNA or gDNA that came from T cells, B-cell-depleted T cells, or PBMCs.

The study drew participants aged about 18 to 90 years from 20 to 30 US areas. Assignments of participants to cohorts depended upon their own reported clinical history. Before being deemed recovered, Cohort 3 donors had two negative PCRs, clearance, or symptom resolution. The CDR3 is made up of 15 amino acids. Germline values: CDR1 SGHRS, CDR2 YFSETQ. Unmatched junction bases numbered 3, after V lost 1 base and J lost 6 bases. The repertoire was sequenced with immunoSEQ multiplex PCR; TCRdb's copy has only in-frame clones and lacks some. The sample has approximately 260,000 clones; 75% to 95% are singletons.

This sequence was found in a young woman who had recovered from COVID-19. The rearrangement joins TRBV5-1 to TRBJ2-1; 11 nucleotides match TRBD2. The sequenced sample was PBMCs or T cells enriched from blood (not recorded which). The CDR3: CASSLTSGGLNEQFF. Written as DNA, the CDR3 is TGCGCCAGCAGCTTGACTAGCGGGGGCCTCAATGAGCAGTTCTTC.